This TCR beta chain was found in a study of CD8+ T cells in alopecia areata. Extraction and reverse transcription of RNA yielded cDNA as the sequencing template. Libraries were prepared by immunoSEQ multiplex PCR; TCRdb keeps only in-frame clonotypes and omits some of them. The sample has 90,000 to 100,000 clones; roughly two fifths are singletons. This clone was counted a few times. The CDR3 runs to 13 residues. Unmatched junction bases numbered 5, after V lost 4 bases and J lost 2 bases. CDR1 SQVTM and CDR2 ANQGSEA come from the germline V gene. The TCR sequence derives from a human donor with alopecia areata. The specimen was CD4+ T cells sorted from blood. This chain links TRBV29-1 with TRBJ2-7, with TRBD1 matching over 7 bases. DNA of the CDR3: TGCAGCGTTGTCATAACAGGGGCCTACGAGCAGTACTTC. The encoded protein is CSVVITGAYEQYF.